The text below deals with one T cell receptor (beta chain). This sample is part of a study of T cells expressing NK-cell markers. The overall study: CD3+CD56+NKG2C+, CD3+CD56+NKG2C- and CD3+CD56-NKG2C+ T cells, once sorted, supplied the TCR beta repertoires. Most of the eight sequenced donors tested HCMV-seropositive; one tested seronegative.

A 5'RACE template switching approach incorporating UMIs was used to make TCR beta cDNA. TCRdb re-called the 5' RACE reads, yielding one record per CDR3 amino acid sequence without DNA. The sample totals hundreds of thousands of distinct CDR3 sequences. Sequenced material: blood T cells: a sorted CD56 or NKG2C T cell subset, CD4+ or CD8+ T cells, or bulk PBMC T cells (not recorded which). This sequence originates from a man younger than 35 in good health.

This CDR3 is CASSRDRPIYGYTF. V is TRBV12-3 or TRBV12-4 and J is TRBJ1-2; TCRdb's D call, TRBD1, is unchecked because there is no DNA. The CDR3 runs 14 residues.